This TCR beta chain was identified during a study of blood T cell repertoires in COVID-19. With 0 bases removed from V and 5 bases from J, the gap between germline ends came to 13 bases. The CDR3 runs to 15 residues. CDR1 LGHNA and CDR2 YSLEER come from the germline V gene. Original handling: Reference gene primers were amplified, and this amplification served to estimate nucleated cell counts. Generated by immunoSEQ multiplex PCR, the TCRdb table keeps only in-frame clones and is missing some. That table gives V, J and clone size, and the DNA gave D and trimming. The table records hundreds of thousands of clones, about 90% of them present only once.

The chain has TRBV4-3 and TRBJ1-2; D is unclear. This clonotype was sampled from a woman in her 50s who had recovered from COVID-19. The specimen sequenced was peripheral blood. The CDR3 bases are TGCGCCAGCAGCCAAGAAATCCCAGAGGTATATGGCTACACCTTC. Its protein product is CASSQEIPEVYGYTF.